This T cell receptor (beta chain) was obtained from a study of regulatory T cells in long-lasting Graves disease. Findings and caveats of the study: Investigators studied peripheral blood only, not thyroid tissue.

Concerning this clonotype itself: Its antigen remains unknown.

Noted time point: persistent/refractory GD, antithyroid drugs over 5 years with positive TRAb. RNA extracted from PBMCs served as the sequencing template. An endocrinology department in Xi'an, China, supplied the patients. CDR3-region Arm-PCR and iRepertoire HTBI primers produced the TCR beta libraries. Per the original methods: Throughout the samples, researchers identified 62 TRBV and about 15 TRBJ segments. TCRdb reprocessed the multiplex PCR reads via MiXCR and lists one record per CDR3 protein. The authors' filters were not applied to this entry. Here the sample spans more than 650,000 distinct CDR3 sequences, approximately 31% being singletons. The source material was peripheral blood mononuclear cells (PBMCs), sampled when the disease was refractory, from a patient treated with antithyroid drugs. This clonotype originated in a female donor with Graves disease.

CDR3 residues: CASGNQPQHF. The CDR3 DNA follows: TGTGCCAGCGGAAATCAGCCCCAGCATTTT. The chain employs TRBV28 and TRBJ1-5; D call uncertain. This CDR3 region has 10 residues. Germline CDR1 reads MDHEN; CDR2 reads SYDVKM. The V and J ends lost 8 bases and 4 bases respectively, with 3 bases between them.